The 17 T cell receptor beta chains below all came from one sample that was sequenced in a study of blood T cell repertoires in COVID-19. Produced via immunoSEQ multiplex PCR; TCRdb's table is partial and in-frame only. The table has nearly 400,000 clones, roughly nine tenths seen once. Source material: PBMCs or T cells enriched from blood (not recorded which). The receptors stem from a woman in her twenties or thirties who had recovered from COVID-19.

This clone has only one observation. The chain has TRBV27 and TRBJ1-2; 8 bases fit TRBD1. The length of the CDR3 is 14 residues. CDR1 is MNHEY, CDR2 SMNVEV, per germline (reference sequence). The trim removed 5 bases at V and 5 bases at J, leaving 7 bases unmatched. The CDR3 region has the DNA TGTGCCAGCAGTCCCGCCGGGACAGGTTATGGCTACACCTTC. Translated, it gives CASSPAGTGYGYTF.

This clone was found once. V usage is TRBV27 and J usage is TRBJ2-5; TRBD2 might be the D (5 bases). The CDR3 is 14 residues long. Trimming left V 5 bases short and J 5 bases short, with 15 bases between. In germline, CDR1 is MNHEY, CDR2 SMNVEV (reference sequence). The CDR3 sequence: CASSRGSARETQYF. The CDR3 nucleotides are TGTGCCAGCAGTCGCGGGTCGGCGCGGGAGACCCAGTACTTC.

The chain links TRBV7-8 to TRBJ1-1, with TRBD1 matching over 9 bases. The CDR3 totals 13 residues. Unmatched junction bases numbered 2, after V lost 5 bases and J lost 4 bases. Looked up from germline, CDR1 is SGHVS and CDR2 is FQNEAQ. For the CDR3, the DNA is TGTGCCAGCAGCGAGACAGGGGGCACTGAAGCTTTCTTT. Translation gives CASSETGGTEAFF.

V usage is TRBV2 and J usage is TRBJ2-7, with 7 bases aligning to TRBD1. J gave up 2 bases and V 8 bases, and 12 bases lay outside the gene matches. The germline V gene has CDR1 SNHLY and CDR2 FYNNEI. This CDR3 has 15 amino acids. The CDR3 DNA sequence: TGTGCCAGCGCGCCGGGACAGTTGATTCCCTACGAGCAGTACTTC. Residues: CASAPGQLIPYEQYF.

This chain connects TRBV28 to TRBJ2-3; 11 nucleotides agree with TRBD2. The CDR3 loop spans 16 amino acids. Looked up from germline, CDR1 is MDHEN and CDR2 is SYDVKM. The junction had 7 bases not matched to a gene; V was cut back by 8 bases and J by 0 bases. The CDR3 DNA sequence: TGTGCCAGCGGGCCGGGGACTAGCGGAAGCACAGATACGCAGTATTTT. This codes for CASGPGTSGSTDTQYF. Variable domain in full (rest from reference TRBV28 and TRBJ2-3): DVKVTQSSRYLVKRTGEKVFLECVQDMDHENMFWYRQDPGLGLRLIYFSYDVKMKEKGDIPEGYSVSREKKERFSLILESASTNQTSMYLCASGPGTSGSTDTQYFGPGTRLTVL.

V is TRBV7-9 and J is TRBJ2-5; D gene unclear. CDR3 length equals 18 residues. CDR1 and CDR2 from the germline V gene are SEHNR and FQNEAQ (reference sequence). Trimming took 2 bases from V and 3 from J, leaving 22 bases between them. The DNA of the CDR3 is TGTGCCAGCAGCTTACGACCAAGACAACCCCCGGTAAAAGAGACCCAGTACTTC. Protein sequence: CASSLRPRQPPVKETQYF.

The V call is TRBV7-2, the J call TRBJ1-1; D is undetermined. With 5 bases removed from V and 3 bases from J, the gap between germline ends came to 16 bases. CDR3 length: 15 residues. Germline CDR1 SGHTA, CDR2 FQGNSA. Written as DNA, the CDR3 is TGTGCCAGCAGCGGGGAGGGTGCCCCTGACACTGAAGCTTTCTTT. Encoded protein: CASSGEGAPDTEAFF.

The chain recombines TRBV6-2 or TRBV6-3 with TRBJ2-1; maybe TRBD1 (5 bases). There are 18 residues in the CDR3. The germline gives CDR1 MNHEY, CDR2 SVGEGT. V lost 0 bases and J 0 bases, leaving 15 bases between the germline ends. The DNA for the CDR3 is TGTGCCAGCAGTTACTCGATAGACAGTCCGAGCTCCTACAATGAGCAGTTCTTC. It encodes CASSYSIDSPSSYNEQFF.

This clone was seen a few times. This CDR3 is CAHGPQQGYGGYTF. CDR3 in DNA: TGTGCCCACGGGCCGCAACAGGGCTACGGTGGCTACACCTTC. The J gene is TRBJ1-2, the V gene TRBV10-3; weak D call: TRBD1 (6 bases). The CDR3 extends over 14 amino acids. Germline CDR1 and CDR2: ENHRY and SYGVKD. The V end was cut by 11 bases, the J end by 7 bases, with 23 bases between.

The chain is built from TRBV30 and TRBJ1-1; D possibly corresponds to TRBD1 (5 bases). This CDR3 is built from 12 residues. Germline values: CDR1 GTSNPN, CDR2 SVGIG (reference sequence). V gave up 3 bases and J gave up 1 base, with 6 bases separating them. The CDR3 region is CAWSGQNTEAFF. CDR3 DNA sequence: TGTGCCTGGAGCGGACAGAACACTGAAGCTTTCTTT.

V gene TRBV29-1 combines with J gene TRBJ2-5; a weak D match, TRBD1 (5 bases). The germline gives CDR1 SQVTM, CDR2 ANQGSEA. With 4 bases removed from V and 2 bases from J, the gap between germline ends came to 11 bases. There are 13 residues in the CDR3. The CDR3 sequence: CSVGRGRQETQYF. CDR3 coding DNA: TGCAGCGTTGGAAGGGGCCGGCAAGAGACCCAGTACTTC. Supplemented by reference TRBV29-1 and TRBJ2-5, the full variable domain reads SAVISQKPSRDICQRGTSLTIQCQVDSQVTMMFWYRQQPGQSLTLIATANQGSEATYESGFVIDKFPISRPNLTFSTLTVSNMSPEDSSIYLCSVGRGRQETQYFGPGTRLLVL.

This clone appeared a few times. J is TRBJ1-1 and V is TRBV2, with D tentatively TRBD1 (5 bases). Per the germline V gene, CDR1 is SNHLY and CDR2 is FYNNEI. V was clipped by 6 bases and J by 5 bases, with 19 bases between them. The CDR3 runs to 15 residues. CDR3 region: CASRQGAGLGTEAFF. CDR3 nucleotides: TGTGCCAGCAGGCAGGGTGCGGGATTAGGTACTGAAGCTTTCTTT.

This sequence joins TRBV5-1 and TRBJ2-3, with TRBD2 matching over 7 bases. The CDR3 extends over 14 amino acids. V lost 6 bases and J lost 5; bases outside the gene matches: 9. CDR1 and CDR2 from the germline V gene are SGHRS and YFSETQ. In DNA form, the CDR3 reads TGCGCCAGCACCCATTTTCGGGGGGAAGATACGCAGTATTTT. This translates into CASTHFRGEDTQYF.

The CDR3 DNA sequence: TGTGCCTGGATGGGAGCGGGAGGCCAAGAGACCCAGTACTTC. It is translated as CAWMGAGGQETQYF. The chain is built from TRBV30 and TRBJ2-5, with 9 bases lining up with TRBD2. Germline assignment: CDR1 GTSNPN and CDR2 SVGIG (reference sequence). V dropped 4 bases and J dropped 1; count of bases not matched to a gene: 4. The CDR3 totals 14 residues.

The chain is built from TRBV2 and TRBJ1-5; 8 bases line up with TRBD1. Trimming at V came to 4 bases and at J to 5 bases, leaving 1 base not matched to a gene. The CDR3 spans 13 residues. The germline CDR1 and CDR2 sequences are SNHLY and FYNNEI. Here the CDR3 reads CASSGTGHQPQHF. CDR3 DNA sequence: TGTGCCAGCAGTGGGACAGGGCATCAGCCCCAGCATTTT.

The chain joins TRBV11-3 to TRBJ2-1, with unresolved D. V was pared by 1 base and J by 3 bases, with 10 bases between. CDR3 size: 15 residues. Looked up from germline, CDR1 is SGHNT and CDR2 is YENEEA. The CDR3 DNA sequence: TGTGCCAGCAGCTTAGGACTTCTGGGCTACAATGAGCAGTTCTTC. Translation gives CASSLGLLGYNEQFF. The full variable domain, in which reference TRBV11-3 and TRBJ2-1 provide the parts outside the CDR3, is EAGVVQSPRYKIIEKKQPVAFWCNPISGHNTLYWYLQNLGQGPELLIRYENEEAVDDSQLPKDRFSAERLKGVDSTLKIQPAELGDSAVYLCASSLGLLGYNEQFFGPGTRLTVL.

This clone was picked up one time. V is TRBV14 and J is TRBJ1-2, with D perhaps matching TRBD1 (5 bases). The CDR3 loop spans 12 amino acids. Trimming removed 2 bases at V and 13 bases at J, with 14 bases between. Germline CDR1 is SGHDN and CDR2 is FVKESK. The CDR3 bases are TGTGCCAGCAGCCAACAGGGTGGTAGTCCCACCTTC. This encodes CASSQQGGSPTF.